The clone carrying this T cell receptor (beta chain) was observed at least ten times. TCR beta CDR3 regions were amplified from RNA transcripts. Amplification began with first-round RT-PCR using HTBI primers, then second-round multiplex PCR was performed. MiXCR, applied by TCRdb to the multiplex PCR reads, yields one record per CDR3 protein. The repertoire holds a few hundred thousand distinct CDR3 sequences, roughly a sixth seen once, with roughly 2.3% in the top ten. The sample comes from a study of Graves' ophthalmopathy and Graves' hyperthyroidism. Study in general: Ahead of any treatment, peripheral blood was obtained at the initial diagnosis.

The CDR3 is made up of 15 amino acids. J gave up 4 bases and V 4 bases, and 5 bases lay outside the gene matches. Germline V gene data show CDR1 as SGDLS and CDR2 as YYNGEE. The authors diagnosed from clinical symptoms, serum thyroxine, TRAb, thyroid ultrasound and orbital computed tomography. Fresh peripheral blood, over 9.5 ml, was the PBMC source. The sequenced material came from peripheral blood. This receptor was taken from an adult woman with stable Graves' hyperthyroidism. V usage is TRBV9 and J usage is TRBJ1-3; 10 bases line up with TRBD1. The CDR3 region is CASSSRTGGGNTIYF. CDR3 in DNA: TGTGCCAGCAGCTCCCGGACAGGGGGGGGAAACACCATATATTTT.